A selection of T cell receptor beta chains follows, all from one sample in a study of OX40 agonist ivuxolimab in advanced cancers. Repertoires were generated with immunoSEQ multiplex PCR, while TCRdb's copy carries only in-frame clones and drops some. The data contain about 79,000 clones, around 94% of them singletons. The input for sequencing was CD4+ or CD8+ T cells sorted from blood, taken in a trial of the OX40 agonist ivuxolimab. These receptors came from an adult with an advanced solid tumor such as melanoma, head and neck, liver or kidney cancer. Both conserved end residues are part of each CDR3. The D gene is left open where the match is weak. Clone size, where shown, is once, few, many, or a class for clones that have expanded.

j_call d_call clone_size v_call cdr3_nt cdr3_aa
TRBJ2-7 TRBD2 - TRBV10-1 TGCGCCAGCAGTGAGATAGCGGGGGGTTCCATCTACGAGCAGTACTTC CASSEIAGGSIYEQYF
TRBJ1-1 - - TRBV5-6 TGTGCCAGCAGCTTCCGATTCCCTAACACTGAAGCTTTCTTT CASSFRFPNTEAFF
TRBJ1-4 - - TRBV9 TGTGCCAGCAGCGTAGGCCGAAATGAAAAACTGTTTTTT CASSVGRNEKLFF
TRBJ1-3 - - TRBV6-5 TGTGCCAGCAGTTACCAGGGTACCGGAAACACCATATATTTT CASSYQGTGNTIYF
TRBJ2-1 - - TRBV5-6 TGTGCCAGCAGCTTGATGCTAGCACGCAATGAGCAGTTCTTC CASSLMLARNEQFF
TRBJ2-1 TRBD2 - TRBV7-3 TGTGCCAGCAGCTTCTTAGCGGGAGGCACCTACAATGAGCAGTTCTTC CASSFLAGGTYNEQFF
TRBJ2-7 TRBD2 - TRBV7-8 TGTGCCAGCAGCCCCTGGCTGGGAGGGAATAACGAGCAGTACTTC CASSPWLGGNNEQYF
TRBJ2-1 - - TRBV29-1 TGCAGCGTTGAAGACCTACAGGAAACCTACAATGAGCAGTTCTTC CSVEDLQETYNEQFF
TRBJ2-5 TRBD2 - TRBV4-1 TGCGCCAGCAGTCTCGGGGGGGCCGGGGAGACCCAGTACTTC CASSLGGAGETQYF
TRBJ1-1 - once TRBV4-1 TGCGCCAGCAAGGTATCGGGGACTGAAGCTTTCTTT CASKVSGTEAFF
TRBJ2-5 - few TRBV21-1 TGTGCCAGCAGCAAAGCGGGACACCAAGAGACCCAGTACTTC CASSKAGHQETQYF
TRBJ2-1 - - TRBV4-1 TGCGCCAGCAGCCAAGAGGGGACAACCCAGTTCTTC CASSQEGTTQFF
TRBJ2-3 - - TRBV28 TGTGCCAGCAGTTTAAGGCAGGAGGTCGATACGCAGTATTTT CASSLRQEVDTQYF
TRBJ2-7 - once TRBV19 TGTGCCAGTCTGGACCCGAGCTCCTACGAGCAGTACTTC CASLDPSSYEQYF
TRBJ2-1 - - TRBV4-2 TGTGCCAGCAGTGGGGGCGGGGGATACAATGAGCAGTTCTTC CASSGGGGYNEQFF
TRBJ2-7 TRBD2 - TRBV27 TGTGCCAGCAGTCTTAGCGGGAGGGCCGACGAGCAGTACTTC CASSLSGRADEQYF